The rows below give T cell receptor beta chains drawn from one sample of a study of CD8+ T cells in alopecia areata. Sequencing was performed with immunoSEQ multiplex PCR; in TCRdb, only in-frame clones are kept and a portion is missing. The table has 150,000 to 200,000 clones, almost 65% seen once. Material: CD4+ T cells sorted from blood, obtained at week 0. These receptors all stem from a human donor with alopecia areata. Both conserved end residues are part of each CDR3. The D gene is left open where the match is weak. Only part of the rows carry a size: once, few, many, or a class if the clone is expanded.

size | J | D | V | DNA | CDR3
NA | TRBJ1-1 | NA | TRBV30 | TGTGCCTGGAAATACAGGAGGAACACTGAAGCTTTCTTT | CAWKYRRNTEAFF
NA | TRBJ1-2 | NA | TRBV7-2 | TGTGCCAGCAGCTTAGCGTCCGGGGGCGACTATGGCTACACCTTC | CASSLASGGDYGYTF
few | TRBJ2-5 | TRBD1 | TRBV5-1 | TGCGCCAGCAGCTCGGGACAGTTTCAAGAGACCCAGTACTTC | CASSSGQFQETQYF
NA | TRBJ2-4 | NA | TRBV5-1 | TGCGCCAGCAGCTTAAATAGGGACATTCAGTACTTC | CASSLNRDIQYF
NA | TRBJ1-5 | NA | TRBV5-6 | TGTGCCAGCAGCCTCGCCCCCGGGGATCAGCCCCAGCATTTT | CASSLAPGDQPQHF
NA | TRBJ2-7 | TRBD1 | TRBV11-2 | TGTGCCAGCAGCTTTACGTACACCGGGACAGCTAACTCCTACGAGCAGTACTTC | CASSFTYTGTANSYEQYF
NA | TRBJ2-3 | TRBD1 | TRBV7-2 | TGTGCCGCTCCGGGACAGAACACAGATACGCAGTATTTT | CAAPGQNTDTQYF
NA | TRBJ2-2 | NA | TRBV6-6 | TGTGCCAGCAGCCCCCCAGCCGGGGAGCTGTTTTTT | CASSPPAGELFF
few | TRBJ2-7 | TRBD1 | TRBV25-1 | TGTGCCAGCAGTGAATATGGGACAGGGTTCAACGAGCAGTACTTC | CASSEYGTGFNEQYF
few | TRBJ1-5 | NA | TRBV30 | TGTGCCTGGAGGCAGGGGTTCGGTAGCAATCAGCCCCAGCATTTT | CAWRQGFGSNQPQHF
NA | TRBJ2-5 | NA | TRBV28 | TGTGCCAGCAGTTCGAATATGGAGACCCAGTACTTC | CASSSNMETQYF
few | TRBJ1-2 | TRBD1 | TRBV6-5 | TGTGCCAGCAGTTACTTCTCCCGGGACAGGAGTGGCTACACCTTC | CASSYFSRDRSGYTF
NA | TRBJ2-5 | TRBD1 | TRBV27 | TGTGCCAGCCGAGGACAGGTCAACCAAGAGACCCAGTACTTC | CASRGQVNQETQYF
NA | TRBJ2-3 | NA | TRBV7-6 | TGTGCCTGTGGGCAGGGCCTTACAGGAAGCACAGATACGCAGTATTTT | CACGQGLTGSTDTQYF
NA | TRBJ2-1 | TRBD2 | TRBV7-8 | TGTGCCACCTACCCACCCAGACTAGGCGGGGGAGGGTCCTACAATGAGCAGTTCTTC | CATYPPRLGGGGSYNEQFF
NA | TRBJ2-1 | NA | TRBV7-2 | TGTGCCAGCAGCTTAGAGTTCGGGAACAATGAGCAGTTCTTC | CASSLEFGNNEQFF
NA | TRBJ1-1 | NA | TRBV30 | TGTGCCTGGGAAAGTCAAACAGGGTTTTCCGCTGAAGCTTTCTTT | CAWESQTGFSAEAFF
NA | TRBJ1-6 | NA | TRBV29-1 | TGCAGCGTAGGGCAGGGTGTGAATTCACCCCTCCACTTT | CSVGQGVNSPLHF
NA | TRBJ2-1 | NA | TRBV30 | TGTGCCTGGAGGATTCGGAGTGAGCAGTTCTTC | CAWRIRSEQFF
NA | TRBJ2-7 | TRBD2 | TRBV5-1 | TGCGCCAGCAGCGATAGCGGGGGGCCCCAGTACTTC | CASSDSGGPQYF
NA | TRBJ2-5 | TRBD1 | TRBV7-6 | TGTGCCAGCCAGGACAGGGTAAAGGAGACCCAGTACTTC | CASQDRVKETQYF
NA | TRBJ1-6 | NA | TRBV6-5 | TGTGCCAGCAGAAAAGAGGGTTCACCCCTCCACTTT | CASRKEGSPLHF
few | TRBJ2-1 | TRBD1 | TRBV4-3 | TGCGCCAGCAGCCAAGACTTGGGACAGGACCAGTTCTTC | CASSQDLGQDQFF
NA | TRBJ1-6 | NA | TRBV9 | TGTGCCAGCAGTCGTCACAAGAGCTCCTATAATTCACCCCTCCACTTT | CASSRHKSSYNSPLHF
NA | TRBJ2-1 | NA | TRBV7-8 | TGTGCCAGCAGCCCCGCGCCCGGAGCTGTCCATGAGCAGTTCTTC | CASSPAPGAVHEQFF
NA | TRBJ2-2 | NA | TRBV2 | TGTGCCAGCAGGAGACAGGAAACCGGGGAGCTGTTTTTT | CASRRQETGELFF
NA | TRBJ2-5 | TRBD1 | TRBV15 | TGTGCCACCAGCGATGGGGACAGGGGAATGAGAGAGACCCAGTACTTC | CATSDGDRGMRETQYF
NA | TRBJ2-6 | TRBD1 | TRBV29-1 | TGCAGCGCCGGACAGGGGCAATTAGGGGCCAACGTCCTGACTTTC | CSAGQGQLGANVLTF
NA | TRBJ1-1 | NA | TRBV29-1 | TGCAGCGTTGAAAGAATGTTGAACACTGAAGCTTTCTTT | CSVERMLNTEAFF
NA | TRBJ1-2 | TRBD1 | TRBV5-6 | TGTGCCAGCAGCGGACAGGGGCTTGGCTACACCTTC | CASSGQGLGYTF
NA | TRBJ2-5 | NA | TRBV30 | TGTGCCTGGAGTGAGGGAAGTCGTGTGACCCAGTACTTC | CAWSEGSRVTQYF
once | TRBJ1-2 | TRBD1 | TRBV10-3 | TGTGCCATCAGTTCACAGGGGGGTCTTGGTGGCTACACCTTC | CAISSQGGLGGYTF
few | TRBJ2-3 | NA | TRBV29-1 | TGCAGCGTTGCGGGTGGGGGTAGCACAGATACGCAGTATTTT | CSVAGGGSTDTQYF
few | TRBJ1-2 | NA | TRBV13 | TGTGCCAGCAGCTCGGCCAGGGCACCCGAACTCTATGGCTACACCTTC | CASSSARAPELYGYTF
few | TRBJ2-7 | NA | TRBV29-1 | TGCAGCGTCTATCTCCCTTCCCCCGACGAGCAGTACTTC | CSVYLPSPDEQYF
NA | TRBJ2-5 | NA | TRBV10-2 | TGCGCCAGCAGTGAGGGGTCCCAAGAGACCCAGTACTTC | CASSEGSQETQYF
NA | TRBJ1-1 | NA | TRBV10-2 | TGCGCCAGCACGGGGGTGAGCACTGAAGCTTTCTTT | CASTGVSTEAFF
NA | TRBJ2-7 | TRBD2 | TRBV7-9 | TGTGCCAGCAGCTTAGGGACTAGCGGGGGGCACGAGCAGTACTTC | CASSLGTSGGHEQYF
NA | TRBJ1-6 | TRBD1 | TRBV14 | TGTGCCAGCAGCACAGGGGGGTATTCACCCCTCCACTTT | CASSTGGYSPLHF
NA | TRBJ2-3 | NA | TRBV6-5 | TGTGCCAGCAGTACCCAGGGTGCAGATACGCAGTATTTT | CASSTQGADTQYF
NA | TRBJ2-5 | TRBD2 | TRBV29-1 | TGCAGCGTTGGAGGGTCTAGCGGGGGAATCCAAGAGACCCAGTACTTC | CSVGGSSGGIQETQYF
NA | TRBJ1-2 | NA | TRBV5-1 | TGCGCCAGCAGCTTATTAGACAGCCCGATCTATGGCTACACCTTC | CASSLLDSPIYGYTF
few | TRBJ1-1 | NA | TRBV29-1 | TGCAGCGGGGCAGGCCGAGGGACTGAAGCTTTCTTT | CSGAGRGTEAFF
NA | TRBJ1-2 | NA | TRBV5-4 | TGTGCCAGCAGCTTATCGGGGAACATCTATGGCTACACCTTC | CASSLSGNIYGYTF
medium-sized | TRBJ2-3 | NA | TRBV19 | TGTGCCAGTAGTTCGGGGGAACCTAGCACAGATACGCAGTATTTT | CASSSGEPSTDTQYF
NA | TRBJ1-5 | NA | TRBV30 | TGTGCCTGGAGTACAACAGGGATCCAGCCCCAGCATTTT | CAWSTTGIQPQHF
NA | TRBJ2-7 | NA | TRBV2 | TGTGCCAGCAGTGTGTTGGCGGTAGAGCAGTACTTC | CASSVLAVEQYF
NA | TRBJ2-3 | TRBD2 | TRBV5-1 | TGCGCCAGCAGCTTGGGTCTGGCTAGCGGTAGCACAGATACGCAGTATTTT | CASSLGLASGSTDTQYF
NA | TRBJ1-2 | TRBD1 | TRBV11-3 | TGTGCCAGCAGCTCGACAGGGACCGGCTACACCTTC | CASSSTGTGYTF
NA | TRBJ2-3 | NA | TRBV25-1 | TGTGCCAGCAGTGACCCCGTCCCAGATACGCAGTATTTT | CASSDPVPDTQYF
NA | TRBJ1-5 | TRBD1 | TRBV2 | TGTGCCAGCAGTCAACAGGGGGGAGGTCAGCCCCAGCATTTT | CASSQQGGGQPQHF
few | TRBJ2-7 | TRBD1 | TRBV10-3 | TGTGCCATCAGTGAGTCGATGAGGACAGGGGGCTCCGAGCAGTACTTC | CAISESMRTGGSEQYF
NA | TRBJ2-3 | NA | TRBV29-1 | TGCAGCGTTCACAGGGTTTCAGCAGATACGCAGTATTTT | CSVHRVSADTQYF
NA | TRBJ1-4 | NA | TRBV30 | TGTGCCTGGGCGACAGAACGAAATGAAAAACTGTTTTTT | CAWATERNEKLFF
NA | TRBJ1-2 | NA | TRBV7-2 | TGTGCCAGCAGCTTAGCTGGACAGACCTATGGCTACACCTTC | CASSLAGQTYGYTF
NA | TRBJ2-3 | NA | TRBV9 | TGTGCCAGCAGCGTAGAGGCAGATACGCAGTATTTT | CASSVEADTQYF
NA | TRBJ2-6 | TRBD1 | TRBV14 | TGTGCCAGCAGCCATCCGGGACAGGGGGTGTACTCTGGGGCCAACGTCCTGACTTTC | CASSHPGQGVYSGANVLTF
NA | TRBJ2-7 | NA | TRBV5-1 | TGCGCCAGCAGCTTGGAAATTCTGGGGGAGCAGTACTTC | CASSLEILGEQYF
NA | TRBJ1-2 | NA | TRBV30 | TGTGCCCGCGCAACCCCACTGGGGACCTATGGCTACACCTTC | CARATPLGTYGYTF
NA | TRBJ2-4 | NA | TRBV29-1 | TGCAGCGTTGACCTAGCCAAAAACATTCAGTACTTC | CSVDLAKNIQYF